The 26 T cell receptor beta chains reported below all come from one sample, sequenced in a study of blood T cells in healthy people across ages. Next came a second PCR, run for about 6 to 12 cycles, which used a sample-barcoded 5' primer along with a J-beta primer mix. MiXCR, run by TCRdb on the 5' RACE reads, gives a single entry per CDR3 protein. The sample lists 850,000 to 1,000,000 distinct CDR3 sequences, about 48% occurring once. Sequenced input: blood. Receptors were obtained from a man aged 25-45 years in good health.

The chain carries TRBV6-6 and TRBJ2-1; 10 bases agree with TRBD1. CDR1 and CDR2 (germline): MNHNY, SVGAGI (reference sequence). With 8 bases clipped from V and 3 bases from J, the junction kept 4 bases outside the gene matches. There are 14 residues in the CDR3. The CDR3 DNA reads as TGTGCCAGCGGACGGACAGGGGGCTACAATGAGCAGTTCTTC. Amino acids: CASGRTGGYNEQFF.

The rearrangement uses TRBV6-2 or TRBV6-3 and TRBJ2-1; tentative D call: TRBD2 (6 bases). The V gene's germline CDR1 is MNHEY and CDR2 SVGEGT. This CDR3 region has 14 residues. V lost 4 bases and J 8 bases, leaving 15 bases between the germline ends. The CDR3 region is CASSSREAEDEQFF. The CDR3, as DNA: TGTGCCAGCAGTTCCAGGGAGGCCGAGGATGAGCAGTTCTTC.

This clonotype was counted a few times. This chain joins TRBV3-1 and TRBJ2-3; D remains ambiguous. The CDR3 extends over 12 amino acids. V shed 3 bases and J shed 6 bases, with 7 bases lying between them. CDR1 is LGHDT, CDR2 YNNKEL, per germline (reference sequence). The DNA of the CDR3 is TGTGCCAGCAGCCAGAATTTGGATACGCAGTATTTT. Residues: CASSQNLDTQYF.

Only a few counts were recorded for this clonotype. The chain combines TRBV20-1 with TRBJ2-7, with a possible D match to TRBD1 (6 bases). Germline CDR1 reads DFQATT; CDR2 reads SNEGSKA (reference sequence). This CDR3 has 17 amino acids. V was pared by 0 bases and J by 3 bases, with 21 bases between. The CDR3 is CSARDPVWTAGNYEQYF. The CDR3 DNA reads TGCAGTGCTAGAGATCCAGTGTGGACAGCAGGAAACTACGAGCAGTACTTC.

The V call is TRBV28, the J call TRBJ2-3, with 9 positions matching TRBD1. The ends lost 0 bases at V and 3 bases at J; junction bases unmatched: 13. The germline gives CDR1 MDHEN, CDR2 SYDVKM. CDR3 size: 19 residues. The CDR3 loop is CASSLWGTGTSGQTDTQYF. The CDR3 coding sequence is TGTGCCAGCAGTTTATGGGGGACAGGGACCTCTGGGCAAACAGATACGCAGTATTTT.

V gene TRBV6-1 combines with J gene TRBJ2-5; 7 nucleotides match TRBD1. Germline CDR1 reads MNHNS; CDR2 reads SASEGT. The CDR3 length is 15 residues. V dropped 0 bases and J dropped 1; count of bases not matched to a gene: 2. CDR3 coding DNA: TGTGCCAGCAGTGAAGCCACAGGGGCCCAAGAGACCCAGTACTTC. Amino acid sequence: CASSEATGAQETQYF.

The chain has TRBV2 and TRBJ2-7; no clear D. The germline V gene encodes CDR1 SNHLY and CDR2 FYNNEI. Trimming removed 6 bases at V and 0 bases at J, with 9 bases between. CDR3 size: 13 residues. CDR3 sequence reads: CASRLDLSYEQYF. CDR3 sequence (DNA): TGTGCCAGCAGACTTGATCTCTCCTACGAGCAGTACTTC.

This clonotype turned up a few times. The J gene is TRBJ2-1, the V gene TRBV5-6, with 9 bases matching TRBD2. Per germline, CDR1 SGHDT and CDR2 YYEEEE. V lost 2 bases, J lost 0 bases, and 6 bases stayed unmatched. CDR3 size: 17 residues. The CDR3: CASSFRRGGSSYNEQFF. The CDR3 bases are TGTGCCAGCAGCTTTAGGCGGGGGGGCTCCTCCTACAATGAGCAGTTCTTC.

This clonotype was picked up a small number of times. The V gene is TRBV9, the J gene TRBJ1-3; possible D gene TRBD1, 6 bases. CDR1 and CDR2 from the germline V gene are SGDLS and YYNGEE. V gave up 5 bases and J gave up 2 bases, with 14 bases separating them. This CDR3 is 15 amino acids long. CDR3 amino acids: CASSAGAGAGNTIYF. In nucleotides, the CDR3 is TGTGCCAGCAGTGCCGGGGCAGGGGCTGGAAACACCATATATTTT. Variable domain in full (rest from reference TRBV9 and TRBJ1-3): DSGVTQTPKHLITATGQRVTLRCSPRSGDLSVYWYQQSLDQGLQFLIQYYNGEERAKGNILERFSAQQFPDLHSELNLSSLELGDSALYFCASSAGAGAGNTIYFGEGSWLTVV.

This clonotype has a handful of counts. Written as DNA, the CDR3 is TGTGCCAGCAGTTCCCGAGGGAATACGCAGTATTTT. Translation: CASSSRGNTQYF. This chain links TRBV6-5 with TRBJ2-3, with D tentatively TRBD2 (5 bases). V lost 4 bases, J lost 7 bases, and 9 bases lay in between. Germline V gene sequence: CDR1 MNHEY, CDR2 SVGAGI. The CDR3 totals 12 residues.

This chain's CDR3 is CARSVGAYGYTF. CDR3 bases: TGTGCCCGTTCAGTGGGCGCCTATGGCTACACCTTC. The chain links TRBV30 to TRBJ1-2, with D uncertain. This CDR3 contains 12 residues. Germline V CDR1 and CDR2: GTSNPN, SVGIG (reference sequence). With 8 bases removed from V and 4 bases from J, the gap between germline ends came to 14 bases.

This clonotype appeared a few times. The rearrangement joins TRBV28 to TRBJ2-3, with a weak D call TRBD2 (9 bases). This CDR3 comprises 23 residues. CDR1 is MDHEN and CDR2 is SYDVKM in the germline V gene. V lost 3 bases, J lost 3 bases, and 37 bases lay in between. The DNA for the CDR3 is TGTGCCAGCAGTTTGGTTGTGGGTGGACAGGGCCTTTACTATAGCGGGGGTACAGATACGCAGTATTTT. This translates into CASSLVVGGQGLYYSGGTDTQYF. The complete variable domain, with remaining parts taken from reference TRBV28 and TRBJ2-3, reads DVKVTQSSRYLVKRTGEKVFLECVQDMDHENMFWYRQDPGLGLRLIYFSYDVKMKEKGDIPEGYSVSREKKERFSLILESASTNQTSMYLCASSLVVGGQGLYYSGGTDTQYFGPGTRLTVL.

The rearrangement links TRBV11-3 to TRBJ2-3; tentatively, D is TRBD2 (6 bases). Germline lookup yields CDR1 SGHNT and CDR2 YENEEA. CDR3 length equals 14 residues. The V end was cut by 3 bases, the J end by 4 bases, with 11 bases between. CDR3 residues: CASSLTSSSDTQYF. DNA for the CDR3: TGTGCCAGCAGCTTGACTAGTTCCTCAGATACGCAGTATTTT.

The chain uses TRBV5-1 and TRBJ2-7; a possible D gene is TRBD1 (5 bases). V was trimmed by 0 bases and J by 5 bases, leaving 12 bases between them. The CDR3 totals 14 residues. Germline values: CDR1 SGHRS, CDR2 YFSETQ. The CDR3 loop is CASSLEGIANEQYF. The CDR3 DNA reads TGCGCCAGCAGCTTGGAGGGGATTGCGAACGAGCAGTACTTC.

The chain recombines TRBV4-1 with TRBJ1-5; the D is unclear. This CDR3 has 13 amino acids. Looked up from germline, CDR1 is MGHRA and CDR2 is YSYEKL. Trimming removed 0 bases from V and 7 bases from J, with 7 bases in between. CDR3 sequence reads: CASSQESFQPQHF. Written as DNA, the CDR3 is TGCGCCAGCAGCCAAGAATCATTCCAGCCCCAGCATTTT.

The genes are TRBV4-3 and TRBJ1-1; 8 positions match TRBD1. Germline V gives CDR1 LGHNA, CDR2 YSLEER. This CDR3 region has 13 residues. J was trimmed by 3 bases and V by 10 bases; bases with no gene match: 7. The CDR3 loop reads CATLTGGHTEAFF. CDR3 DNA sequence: TGCGCCACCCTAACAGGGGGTCACACTGAAGCTTTCTTT.

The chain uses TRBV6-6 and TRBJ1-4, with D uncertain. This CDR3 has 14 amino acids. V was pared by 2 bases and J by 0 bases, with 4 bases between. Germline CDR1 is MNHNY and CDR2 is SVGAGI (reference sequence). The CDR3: CASSYGATNEKLFF. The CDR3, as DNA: TGTGCCAGCAGTTACGGAGCAACTAATGAAAAACTGTTTTTT.

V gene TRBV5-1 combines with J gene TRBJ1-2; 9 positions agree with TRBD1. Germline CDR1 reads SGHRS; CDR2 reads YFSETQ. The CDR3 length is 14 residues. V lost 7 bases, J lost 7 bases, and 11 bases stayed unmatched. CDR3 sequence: CASQPRDRVTGYTF. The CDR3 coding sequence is TGCGCCAGCCAACCCCGGGACAGGGTAACTGGCTACACCTTC.

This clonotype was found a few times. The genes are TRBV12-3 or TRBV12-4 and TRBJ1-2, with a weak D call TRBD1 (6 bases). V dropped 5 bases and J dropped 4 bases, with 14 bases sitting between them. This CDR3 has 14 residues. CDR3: CASSLKTGFYGYTF. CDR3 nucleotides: TGTGCCAGCAGTCTTAAGACAGGTTTCTATGGCTACACCTTC.

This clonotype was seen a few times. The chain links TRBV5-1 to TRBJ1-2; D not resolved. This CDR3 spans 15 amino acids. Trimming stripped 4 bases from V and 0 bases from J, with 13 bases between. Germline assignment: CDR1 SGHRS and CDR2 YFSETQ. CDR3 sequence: CASSAEVGANYGYTF. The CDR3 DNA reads TGCGCCAGCAGCGCCGAGGTCGGAGCTAACTATGGCTACACCTTC.

CDR3 nucleotide sequence: TGCAGCGTTGGCCGGGGGAGCACAGATACGCAGTATTTT. Its protein is CSVGRGSTDTQYF. This chain joins TRBV29-1 and TRBJ2-3, with D perhaps TRBD2 (6 bases). Trimming took 4 bases from V and 0 from J, leaving 8 bases between them. The CDR3 spans 13 residues. CDR1 and CDR2 from the germline V gene are SQVTM and ANQGSEA.

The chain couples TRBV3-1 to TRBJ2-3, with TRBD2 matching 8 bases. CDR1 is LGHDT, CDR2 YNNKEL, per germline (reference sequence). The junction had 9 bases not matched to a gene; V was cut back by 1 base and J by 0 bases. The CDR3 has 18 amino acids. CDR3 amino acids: CASSQGRGLAGSTDTQYF. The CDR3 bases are TGTGCCAGCAGCCAAGGAAGAGGTCTAGCGGGTAGCACAGATACGCAGTATTTT.

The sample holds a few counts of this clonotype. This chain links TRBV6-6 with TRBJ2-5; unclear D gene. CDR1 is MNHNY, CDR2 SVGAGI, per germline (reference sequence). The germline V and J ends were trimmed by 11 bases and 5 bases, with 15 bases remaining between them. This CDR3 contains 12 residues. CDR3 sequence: CAATVGRETQYF. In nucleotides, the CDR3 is TGTGCCGCCACGGTTGGTAGGGAGACCCAGTACTTC.

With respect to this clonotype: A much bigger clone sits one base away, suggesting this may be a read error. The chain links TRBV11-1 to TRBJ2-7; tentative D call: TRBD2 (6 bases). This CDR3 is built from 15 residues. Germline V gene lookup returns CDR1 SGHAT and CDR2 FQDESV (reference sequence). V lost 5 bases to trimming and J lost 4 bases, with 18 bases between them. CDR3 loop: CASSRGISGIYEQYF. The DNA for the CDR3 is TGTGCCAGCAGCCGTGGGATTAGCGGAATTTACGAGCAGTACTTC.

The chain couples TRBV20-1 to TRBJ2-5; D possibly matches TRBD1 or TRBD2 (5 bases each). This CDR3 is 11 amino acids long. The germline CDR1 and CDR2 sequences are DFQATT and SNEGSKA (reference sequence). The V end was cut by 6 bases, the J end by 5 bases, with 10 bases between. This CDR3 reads CSAKWGETQYF. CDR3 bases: TGCAGTGCCAAGTGGGGGGAGACCCAGTACTTC.

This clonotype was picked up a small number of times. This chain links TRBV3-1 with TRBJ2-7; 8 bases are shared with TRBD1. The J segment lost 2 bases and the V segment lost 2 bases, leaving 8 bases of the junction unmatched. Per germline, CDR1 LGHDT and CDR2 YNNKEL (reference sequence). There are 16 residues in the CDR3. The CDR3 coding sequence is TGTGCCAGCAGCCAACCGACAGGGGCGCGAACCTACGAGCAGTACTTC. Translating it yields CASSQPTGARTYEQYF.